This T cell receptor (beta chain) appears in the sequencing data of a study of graft-versus-host responses after intestinal transplantation. Whole-study findings and limits: Peak levels of circulating GvH clones tracked with early post-transplant HvG declines. GvH clones were identified in recipient marrow, with some first appearing in ileum or blood. Allografts carried high graft-versus-host to host-versus-graft clonal ratios in patients having graft-donor T cell macrochimerism.

Assay: immunoSEQ multiplex PCR; the TCRdb copy retains only in-frame clones and omits some. Of roughly 110,000 clones in the sample, roughly 92% were seen once. Trimming stripped 2 bases from V and 6 bases from J, with 7 bases between. This CDR3 has 13 residues. CDR1 is MNHEY, CDR2 SVGAGI, per germline. Details on this clone: Its antigen is currently unknown.

This clonotype originated in a human donor who was the organ donor for an intestinal transplant. The sample in question was unstimulated CD4+ T cells sorted from spleen or lymph node cells, obtained before transplant. V usage is TRBV6-5 and J usage is TRBJ2-2; a weak D match, TRBD1 (5 bases). CDR3 in amino acids: CASSYIGAGELFF. The CDR3 nucleotides read TGTGCCAGCAGTTACATAGGGGCCGGGGAGCTGTTTTTT.